Below, 20 T cell receptor beta chains from the same sample are listed, as sequenced in a study of blood T cell repertoires in COVID-19. Clones were read by immunoSEQ multiplex PCR, and TCRdb kept only the in-frame ones, dropping some. The sample consists of about 58,000 clones, about 87% of them appearing once. The source material was peripheral blood. These receptors all stem from a man aged 55 to 70 with acute or convalescent COVID-19.

The genes are TRBV7-6 and TRBJ1-1, with D possibly TRBD1 on 6 matching bases. Germline V gene data show CDR1 as SGHVS and CDR2 as FNYEAQ. Between the trimmed V and J ends, which lost 5 bases and 1 base, there was a span of 14 bases. The CDR3 is 15 amino acids. The CDR3: CASSLGGRGNTEAFF. Written as DNA, the CDR3 is TGTGCCAGCAGCCTAGGGGGGCGCGGGAACACTGAAGCTTTCTTT.

This clone was counted once. In DNA, the CDR3 is TGTGCCAGCAGCTACCCCTCCGGAACTGCGGGTGGTGAAAAACTGTTTTTT. Encoded protein: CASSYPSGTAGGEKLFF. The V and J genes are TRBV28 and TRBJ1-4; D remains unclear. Germline V gives CDR1 MDHEN, CDR2 SYDVKM. V was shortened by 6 bases and J by 7 bases, with 24 bases between the two germline ends. This CDR3 region has 17 residues.

The chain joins TRBV7-8 to TRBJ2-7; 8 nucleotides line up with TRBD1. V lost 10 bases, J lost 2 bases, and 19 bases stayed unmatched. The CDR3 loop spans 17 amino acids. Germline loops: CDR1 SGHVS, CDR2 FQNEAQ. Written as DNA, the CDR3 is TGTGCCACCCCCCAGACAGGGGATTATTTCCGAACCTACGAGCAGTACTTC. It specifies CATPQTGDYFRTYEQYF.

This clone was detected once. The V gene is TRBV3-1 (or the pseudogene TRBV3-2), the J gene TRBJ2-7, with TRBD1 matching 10 bases. The CDR3 is 15 amino acids. Germline trimming cut 2 bases from V and 5 bases from J; bases unmatched to any gene: 6. Germline V gives CDR1 LGHDT, CDR2 YNNKEL (reference sequence). CDR3 loop: CASSQNTGTGDEQYF. The CDR3 region has the DNA TGTGCCAGCAGCCAAAACACCGGGACAGGGGACGAGCAGTACTTC.

This clone was seen only a few times. This chain connects TRBV5-5 to TRBJ2-1, with TRBD2 matching 8 bases. The CDR3 consists of 15 residues. The germline CDR1 and CDR2 sequences are SGHKS and YYEKEE (reference sequence). V lost 4 bases to trimming and J lost 3 bases; unmatched junction nucleotides: 6. The CDR3: CASSAYGTSYNEQFF. CDR3 bases: TGTGCCAGCAGCGCCTACGGGACTAGCTACAATGAGCAGTTCTTC.

The chain joins TRBV24-1 to TRBJ2-7; TRBD1 aligns across 9 bases. CDR3 length: 15 residues. After removal of 4 bases from V and 1 base from J, the junction contained 4 bases not matched to a gene. Per the germline V gene, CDR1 is KGHDR and CDR2 is SFDVKD. The CDR3 protein is CATSDAGQGSYEQYF. DNA of the CDR3: TGTGCCACCAGTGACGCGGGACAGGGATCCTACGAGCAGTACTTC.

The rearrangement uses TRBV7-9 and TRBJ2-6; 9 bases are a match to TRBD1. V lost 5 bases, J lost 1 base, and 6 bases stayed unmatched. CDR1 and CDR2 from the germline V gene are SEHNR and FQNEAQ (reference sequence). The CDR3 length is 17 residues. The CDR3 nucleotides are TGTGCCAGCAGCGGGGGACAGGGAGGGTCTGGGGCCAACGTCCTGACTTTC. Its translation: CASSGGQGGSGANVLTF. The full variable domain, with the rest looked up from reference TRBV7-9 and TRBJ2-6, is DTGVSQNPRHKITKRGQNVTFRCDPISEHNRLYWYRQTLGQGPEFLTYFQNEAQLEKSRLLSDRFSAERPKGSFSTLEIQRTEQGDSAMYLCASSGGQGGSGANVLTFGAGSRLTVL.

The chain combines TRBV28 with TRBJ2-6; D uncertain. Germline values: CDR1 MDHEN, CDR2 SYDVKM. This CDR3 contains 14 residues. V was cut by 6 bases and J by 2 bases, with 8 bases left in between. The CDR3: CASRSPTGANVLTF. CDR3 bases: TGTGCCAGCAGGTCCCCCACTGGGGCCAACGTCCTGACTTTC.

The chain has TRBV7-2 and TRBJ1-5; 7 bases are shared with TRBD1. The CDR3 sequence is 15 residues long. The V gene end was trimmed by 5 bases and the J gene end by 1 base; junction bases not matched to a gene: 5. Germline V CDR1 and CDR2: SGHTA, FQGNSA. CDR3 in amino acids: CASSRDRASNQPQHF. The CDR3 nucleotides read TGTGCCAGCAGCCGTGACAGGGCAAGCAATCAGCCCCAGCATTTT.

J is TRBJ1-1 and V is TRBV3-1 (or the pseudogene TRBV3-2); D is unclear. The CDR3 covers 14 residues. Germline CDR1 is LGHDT and CDR2 is YNNKEL (reference sequence). V was cut by 5 bases and J by 2 bases, with 12 bases left in between. The DNA of the CDR3 is TGTGCCAGCAGCGCCGTGTCCAGAAACACTGAAGCTTTCTTT. Protein: CASSAVSRNTEAFF.

CDR3 loop: CASSLQGDRVTEAFF. The CDR3 DNA follows: TGCGCCAGCAGCCTCCAAGGGGACAGGGTGACTGAAGCTTTCTTT. The chain is built from TRBV4-1 and TRBJ1-1; 9 bases align to TRBD1. The CDR3 sequence is 15 residues long. CDR1 is MGHRA and CDR2 is YSYEKL in the germline V gene. With 4 bases clipped from V and 5 bases from J, the junction kept 8 bases outside the gene matches.

This clone has only a few counts. V gene TRBV6-5 combines with J gene TRBJ2-7, with TRBD1 identical over 12 bases. The CDR3 totals 13 residues. Germline loops: CDR1 MNHEY, CDR2 SVGAGI. V shed 7 bases, J shed 4 bases, and the junction held 2 bases outside the gene matches. The CDR3 DNA reads TGTGCCAGCAAGGGACAGGGGGCTTACGAGCAGTACTTC. Translated, it gives CASKGQGAYEQYF.

The gene calls are TRBV7-8 and TRBJ1-3, with 9 bases lining up with TRBD1. The CDR3 totals 15 residues. With 5 bases clipped from V and 4 bases from J, the junction kept 6 bases outside the gene matches. The germline V gene has CDR1 SGHVS and CDR2 FQNEAQ. In DNA form, the CDR3 reads TGTGCCAGCAGCCCGAGGACAGGGGCGGGAAACACCATATATTTT. It encodes CASSPRTGAGNTIYF.

The V and J genes are TRBV6-2 or TRBV6-3 and TRBJ2-1; 7 bases line up with TRBD2. The V gene end was trimmed by 2 bases and the J gene end by 6 bases; junction bases not matched to a gene: 1. CDR1 MNHEY and CDR2 SVGEGT come from the germline V gene. CDR3 length: 13 residues. CDR3 region: CASSYRTSNEQFF. CDR3 DNA: TGTGCCAGCAGTTACCGGACTAGCAATGAGCAGTTCTTC.

The V call is TRBV7-2, the J call TRBJ1-1, with 7 bases aligning to TRBD1. After removal of 5 bases from V and 0 bases from J, the junction contained 18 bases not matched to a gene. The CDR3 is 19 residues long. The germline V gene has CDR1 SGHTA and CDR2 FQGNSA. DNA of the CDR3: TGTGCCAGCAGCCCGGTGGTTGGACAGGTTTTATTCCTGAACACTGAAGCTTTCTTT. Protein sequence: CASSPVVGQVLFLNTEAFF.

V and J are TRBV9 and TRBJ2-7; 9 nucleotides line up with TRBD2. The V segment lost 4 bases and the J segment 3 bases; nucleotides outside the gene matches: 11. The CDR3 loop spans 16 amino acids. Per the germline V gene, CDR1 is SGDLS and CDR2 is YYNGEE. CDR3 in DNA: TGTGCCAGCAGCCCCTTCCAGACTAGCGGTATCTACGAGCAGTACTTC. As protein: CASSPFQTSGIYEQYF.

This clone came up a few times. The chain has TRBV7-8 and TRBJ2-2, with 12 bases identical to TRBD1. This CDR3 contains 15 residues. Germline values: CDR1 SGHVS, CDR2 FQNEAQ. The V and J ends lost 5 bases and 6 bases, in that order; junction bases with no gene match: 4. Here the CDR3 DNA reads TGTGCCAGCAGCATGGGACAGGGGGCTGCCGGGGAGCTGTTTTTT. This translates into CASSMGQGAAGELFF. Full variable domain (remainder filled in from reference TRBV7-8 and TRBJ2-2): GAGVSQSPRYKVAKRGQDVALRCDPISGHVSLFWYQQALGQGPEFLTYFQNEAQLDKSGLPSDRFFAERPEGSVSTLKIQRTQQEDSAVYLCASSMGQGAAGELFFGEGSRLTVL.

The rearrangement links TRBV11-3 to TRBJ2-1; D is perhaps TRBD2 (6 bases). With 0 bases removed from V and 15 bases from J, the gap between germline ends came to 21 bases. CDR1 is SGHNT, CDR2 YENEEA, per germline. The CDR3 is 15 residues long. The CDR3 nucleotides read TGTGCCAGCAGCTTAGATGGCGGGACTGAGGGGTTTATGTTCTTC. Encoded protein: CASSLDGGTEGFMFF. The complete variable domain, with remaining parts taken from reference TRBV11-3 and TRBJ2-1, reads EAGVVQSPRYKIIEKKQPVAFWCNPISGHNTLYWYLQNLGQGPELLIRYENEEAVDDSQLPKDRFSAERLKGVDSTLKIQPAELGDSAVYLCASSLDGGTEGFMFFGPGTRLTVL.

The rearrangement joins TRBV7-3 to TRBJ2-5; 7 bases align to TRBD1. The CDR3 length is 14 residues. Germline values: CDR1 SGHTA, CDR2 FQGTGA. The J segment lost 4 bases and the V segment lost 5 bases, leaving 7 bases of the junction unmatched. The DNA of the CDR3 is TGTGCCAGCAGCCAAACAGGGGCGGGAGAGACCCAGTACTTC. Its translation is CASSQTGAGETQYF.

The chain links TRBV6-6 to TRBJ1-4; maybe TRBD1 (6 bases). The V gene's germline CDR1 is MNHNY and CDR2 SVGAGI (reference sequence). Trimming cost V 6 bases and J 7 bases, with 15 bases left between them. CDR3 length equals 14 residues. The CDR3 sequence: CASSLDRTREKLFF. In nucleotides, the CDR3 is TGTGCCAGCAGCTTAGACAGGACCCGTGAAAAACTGTTTTTT.